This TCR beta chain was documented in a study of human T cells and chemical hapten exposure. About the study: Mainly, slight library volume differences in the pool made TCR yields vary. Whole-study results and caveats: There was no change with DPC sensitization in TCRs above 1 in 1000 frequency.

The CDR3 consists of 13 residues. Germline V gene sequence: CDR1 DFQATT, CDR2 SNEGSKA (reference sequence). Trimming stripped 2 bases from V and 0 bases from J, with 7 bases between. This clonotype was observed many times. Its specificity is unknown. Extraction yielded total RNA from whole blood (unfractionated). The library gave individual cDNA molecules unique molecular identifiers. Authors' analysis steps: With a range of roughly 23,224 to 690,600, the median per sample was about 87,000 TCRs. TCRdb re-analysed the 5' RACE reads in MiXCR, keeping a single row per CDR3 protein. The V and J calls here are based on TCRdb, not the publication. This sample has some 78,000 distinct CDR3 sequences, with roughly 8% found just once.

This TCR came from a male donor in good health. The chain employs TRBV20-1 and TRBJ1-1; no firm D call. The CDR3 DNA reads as TGCAGTGCTAGATTGGAGGTGAACACTGAAGCTTTCTTT. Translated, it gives CSARLEVNTEAFF.